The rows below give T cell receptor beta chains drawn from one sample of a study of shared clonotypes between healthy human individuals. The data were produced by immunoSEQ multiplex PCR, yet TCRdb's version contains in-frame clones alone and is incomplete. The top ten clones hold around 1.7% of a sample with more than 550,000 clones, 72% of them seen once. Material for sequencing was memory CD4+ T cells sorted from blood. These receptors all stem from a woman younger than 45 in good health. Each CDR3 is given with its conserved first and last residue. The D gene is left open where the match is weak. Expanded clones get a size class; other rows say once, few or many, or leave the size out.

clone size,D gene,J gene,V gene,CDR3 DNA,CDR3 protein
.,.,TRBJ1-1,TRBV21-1,TGTGCCAGCAGCACTCACAGGGCCGATCATATGAACACTGAAGCTTTCTTT,CASSTHRADHMNTEAFF
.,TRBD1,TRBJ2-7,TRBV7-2,TGTGCCAGCAGCTCCGGACAGGGGGGCGAGCAGTACTTC,CASSSGQGGEQYF
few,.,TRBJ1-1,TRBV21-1,TGTGCCAGCAGCTTCCACAGGGGCCCTGAAGCTTTCTTT,CASSFHRGPEAFF
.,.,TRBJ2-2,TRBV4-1,TGCGCCAGCAGCCAAGTGTCCACCGGGGAGCTGTTTTTT,CASSQVSTGELFF
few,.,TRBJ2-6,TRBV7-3,TGTGCCAGCAGCCGAAGGGACGGTCAGGACCCTGGGGCCAACGTCCTGACTTTC,CASSRRDGQDPGANVLTF
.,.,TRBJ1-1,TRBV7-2,TGTGCCAGCAGCTCAACCATAAGGGGGGGGAACACTGAAGCTTTCTTT,CASSSTIRGGNTEAFF
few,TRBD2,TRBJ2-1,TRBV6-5,TGTGCCAGCAGCCTTTCTAGCGGGAGTTACAATGAGCAGTTCTTC,CASSLSSGSYNEQFF
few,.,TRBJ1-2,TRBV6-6,TGTGCCAGCAGGCAGGGTAACTATGGCTACACCTTC,CASRQGNYGYTF
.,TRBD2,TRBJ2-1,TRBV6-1,TGTGCCAGCAGTGATTTACTAGCGGGCCTGGGGGAGCAGTTCTTC,CASSDLLAGLGEQFF
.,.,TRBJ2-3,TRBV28,TGTGCCAGCAGTTTAGCGGGGAAGTCCACAGATACGCAGTATTTT,CASSLAGKSTDTQYF
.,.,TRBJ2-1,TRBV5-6,TGTGCCAGCAGCCTCACGTGGGCTAGGAATGAGCAGTTCTTC,CASSLTWARNEQFF
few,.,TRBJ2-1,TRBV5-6,TGTGCCAGCAGCTTGGCTCTAGTCTCACACGACGAGCAGTTCTTC,CASSLALVSHDEQFF
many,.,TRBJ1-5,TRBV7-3,TGTGCCAGCGCCCAGGGTCCCAATCAGCCCCAGCATTTT,CASAQGPNQPQHF
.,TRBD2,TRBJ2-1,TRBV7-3,TGTGCCAGCAGCTCAACAGCCGGGACTACGATTCGCGAGCAGTTCTTC,CASSSTAGTTIREQFF
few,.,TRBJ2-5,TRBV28,TGTGCCAGCAGTTACGGGACATTTTCAGAGACCCAGTACTTC,CASSYGTFSETQYF
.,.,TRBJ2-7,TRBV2,TGTGCCAGCAGTGAAGTTCGGGGGATAGGGGAGCAGTACTTC,CASSEVRGIGEQYF
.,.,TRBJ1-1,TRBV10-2,TGCGCCAGCAGAGGCCGGGAGGGGCTAAACACTGAAGCTTTCTTT,CASRGREGLNTEAFF
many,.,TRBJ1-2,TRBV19,TGTGCCAGTAGTATAGGCACAGAGTATGGCTACACCTTC,CASSIGTEYGYTF
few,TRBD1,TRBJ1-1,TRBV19,TGTGCCACAGGGGGCATGAACACTGAAGCTTTCTTT,CATGGMNTEAFF
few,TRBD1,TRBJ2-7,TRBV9,TGTGCCAGCAGCGAGCGACAGGGGGCCACGTACGAGCAGTACTTC,CASSERQGATYEQYF